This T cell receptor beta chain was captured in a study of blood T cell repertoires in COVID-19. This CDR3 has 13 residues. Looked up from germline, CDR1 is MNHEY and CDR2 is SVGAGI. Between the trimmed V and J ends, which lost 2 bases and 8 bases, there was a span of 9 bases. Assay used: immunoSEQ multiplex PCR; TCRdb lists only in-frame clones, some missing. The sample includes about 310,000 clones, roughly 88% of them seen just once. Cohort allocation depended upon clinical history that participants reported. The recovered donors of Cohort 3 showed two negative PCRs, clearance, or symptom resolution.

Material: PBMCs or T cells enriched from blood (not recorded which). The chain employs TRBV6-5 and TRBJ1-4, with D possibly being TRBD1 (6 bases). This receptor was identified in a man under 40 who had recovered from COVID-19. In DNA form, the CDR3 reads TGTGCCAGCAGTTACACAGGGATCGAAAAACTGTTTTTT. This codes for CASSYTGIEKLFF.